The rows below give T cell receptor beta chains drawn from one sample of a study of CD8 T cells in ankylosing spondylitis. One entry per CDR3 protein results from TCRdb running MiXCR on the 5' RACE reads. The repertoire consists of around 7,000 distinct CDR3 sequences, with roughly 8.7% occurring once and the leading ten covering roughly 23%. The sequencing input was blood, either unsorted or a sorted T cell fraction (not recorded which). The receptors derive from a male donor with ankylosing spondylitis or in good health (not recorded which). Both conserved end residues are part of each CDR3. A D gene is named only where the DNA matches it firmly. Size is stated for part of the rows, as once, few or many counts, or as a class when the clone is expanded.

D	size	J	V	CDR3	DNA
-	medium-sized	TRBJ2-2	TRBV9	CASSAWEDTGELFF	TGTGCCAGCAGCGCGTGGGAGGACACCGGGGAGCTGTTTTTT
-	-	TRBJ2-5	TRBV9	CASSEELQETQYF	TGTGCCAGCAGCGAAGAACTTCAAGAGACCCAGTACTTC
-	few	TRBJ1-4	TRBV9	CASSGAPGEEKLFF	TGTGCCAGCAGCGGCGCCCCTGGGGAGGAAAAACTGTTTTTT
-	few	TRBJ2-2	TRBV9	CASSVGSNANTGELFF	TGTGCCAGCAGCGTAGGTAGTAACGCGAACACCGGGGAGCTGTTTTTT
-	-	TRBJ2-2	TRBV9	CASSSHTGELFF	TGTGCCAGCAGCTCACACACCGGGGAGCTGTTTTTT
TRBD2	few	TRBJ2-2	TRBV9	CASSVGAGGNTGELFF	TGTGCCAGCAGCGTAGGTGCGGGAGGGAACACCGGGGAGCTGTTTTTT
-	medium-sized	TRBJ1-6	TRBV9	CASSTDEVGSPLHF	TGTGCCAGCAGCACGGACGAGGTGGGGTCACCCCTCCACTTT
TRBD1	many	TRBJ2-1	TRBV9	CASSGGQSSYNEQFF	TGTGCCAGCAGCGGGGGACAGAGCTCCTACAATGAGCAGTTCTTC
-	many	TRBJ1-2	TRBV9	CASSVGSGGYGYTF	TGTGCCAGCAGCGTAGGGTCAGGTGGTTATGGCTACACCTTC
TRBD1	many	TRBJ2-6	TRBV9	CASSVGTGQGFSGANVLTF	TGTGCCAGCAGCGTAGGTACGGGACAGGGTTTCTCTGGGGCCAACGTCCTGACTTTC
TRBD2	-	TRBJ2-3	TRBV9	CASSVGSGSNQYF	TGTGCCAGCAGCGTAGGAAGCGGGAGTAACCAGTATTTT
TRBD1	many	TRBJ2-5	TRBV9	CASSPQGDRGLLETQYF	TGTGCCAGCAGCCCCCAAGGGGACAGGGGGCTTTTGGAGACCCAGTACTTC
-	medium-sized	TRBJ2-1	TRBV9	CASSVERGGRGYNEQFF	TGTGCCAGCAGCGTAGAAAGGGGGGGCCGGGGCTACAATGAGCAGTTCTTC
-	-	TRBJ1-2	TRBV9	CASTPGGGRTYGYPF	TGTGCCAGCACGCCCGGCGGCGGACGGACCTATGGCTACCCCTTC
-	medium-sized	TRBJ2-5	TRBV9	CASSEWGGQSETQYF	TGTGCCAGCAGCGAGTGGGGGGGGCAGTCAGAGACCCAGTACTTC
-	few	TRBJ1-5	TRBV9	CASSVDGNQPQHF	TGTGCCAGCAGCGTAGATGGTAATCAGCCCCAGCATTTT
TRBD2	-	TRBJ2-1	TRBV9	CASSVGAGGTREQFF	TGTGCCAGCAGCGTAGGAGCGGGAGGGACCCGGGAGCAGTTCTTC
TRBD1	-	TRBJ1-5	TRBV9	CASSVSGGSNQPQHF	TGTGCCAGCAGCGTATCAGGGGGTAGCAATCAGCCCCAGCATTTT
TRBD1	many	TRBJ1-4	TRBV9	CASSDGTGTDYEKLFF	TGTGCCAGCAGCGACGGGACCGGGACAGATTATGAAAAACTGTTTTTT
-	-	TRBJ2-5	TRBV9	CASSPGAGETQYF	TGTGCCAGCTCGCCGGGGGCTGGGGAGACCCAGTACTTC
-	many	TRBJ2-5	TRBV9	CASSGATGRETQYF	TGTGCCAGCAGCGGAGCGACAGGGAGGGAGACCCAGTACTTC
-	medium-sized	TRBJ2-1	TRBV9	CASSRGGTYNEQFF	TGTGCCAGCAGCCGGGGAGGAACCTACAATGAGCAGTTCTTC
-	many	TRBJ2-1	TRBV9	CASSNGNEQFF	TGTGCCAGCAGCAATGGCAATGAGCAGTTCTTC
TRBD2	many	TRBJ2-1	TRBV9	CASRGSGSSYNEQFF	TGTGCCAGCAGGGGTAGCGGGAGCTCCTACAATGAGCAGTTCTTC
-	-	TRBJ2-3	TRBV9	CASKGEADTQYF	TGTGCCAGCAAAGGGGAGGCGGATACGCAGTATTTT
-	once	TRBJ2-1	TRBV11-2	CASSDEGGAISYNEQFF	TGTGCCAGCAGTGATGAAGGGGGGGCCATATCCTACAATGAGCAGTTCTTC
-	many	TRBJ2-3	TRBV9	CASSRESTDTQYF	TGTGCCAGCAGCCGGGAAAGCACAGATACGCAGTATTTT
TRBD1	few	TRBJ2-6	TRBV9	CASSAPGTAHSGANVLTF	TGTGCCAGCAGTGCTCCCGGGACAGCTCACTCTGGGGCCAACGTCCTGACTTTC
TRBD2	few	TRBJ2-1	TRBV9	CASSGRLAGGSPYNEQFF	TGTGCCAGCAGCGGCCGACTAGCGGGGGGGAGCCCCTACAATGAGCAGTTCTTC
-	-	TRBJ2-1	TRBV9	CASSVGAYEQFF	TGTGCCAGCAGCGTAGGAGCTTATGAGCAGTTCTTC
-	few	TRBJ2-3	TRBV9	CASSVSGGSTDTQYF	TGTGCCAGCAGCGTCTCTGGGGGATCCACAGATACGCAGTATTTT
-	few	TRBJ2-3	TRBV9	CASSVGTADTQYF	TGTGCCAGCAGCGTAGGGACGGCAGATACGCAGTATTTT
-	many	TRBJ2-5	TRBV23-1	CASSQNQMEQETQYF	TGCGCCAGCAGTCAAAACCAGATGGAACAAGAGACCCAGTACTTC
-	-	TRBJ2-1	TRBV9	CASRRDNEQFF	TGTGCCAGCAGGAGGGACAATGAGCAGTTCTTC
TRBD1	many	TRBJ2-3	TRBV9	CASSVEQGKGTDTQYF	TGTGCCAGCAGCGTAGAACAGGGGAAGGGCACAGATACGCAGTATTTT
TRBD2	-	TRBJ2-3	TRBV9	CASSLAGGIADTQYF	TGTGCCAGCAGCTTAGCGGGGGGGATTGCAGATACGCAGTATTTT
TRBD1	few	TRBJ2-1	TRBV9	CASSARTGGIEQFF	TGTGCCAGCAGCGCCCGGACAGGGGGGATTGAGCAGTTCTTC
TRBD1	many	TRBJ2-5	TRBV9	CASSATTGEIETQYF	TGTGCCAGCAGCGCTACTACAGGGGAGATAGAGACCCAGTACTTC
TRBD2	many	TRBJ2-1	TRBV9	CASSVGGGAGEQFF	TGTGCCAGCAGCGTAGGCGGGGGGGCCGGTGAGCAGTTCTTC
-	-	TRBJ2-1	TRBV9	CASSTSRQSTAYNEQFF	TGTGCCAGCAGCACCAGCAGGCAGTCTACGGCCTACAATGAGCAGTTCTTC
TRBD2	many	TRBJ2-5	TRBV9	CASSVGGLAGVSETQYF	TGTGCCAGCAGCGTGGGGGGACTAGCGGGAGTTTCAGAGACCCAGTACTTC
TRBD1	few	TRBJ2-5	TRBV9	CASSVGGGHETQYF	TGTGCCAGCAGCGTAGGAGGGGGCCATGAGACCCAGTACTTC
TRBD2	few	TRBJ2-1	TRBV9	CASSVSGLDNEQFF	TGTGCCAGCAGCGTTTCGGGACTAGACAATGAGCAGTTCTTC
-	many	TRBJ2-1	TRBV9	CASSVGPRWGQNNEQFF	TGTGCCAGCAGCGTAGGACCCCGTTGGGGTCAGAACAATGAGCAGTTCTTC
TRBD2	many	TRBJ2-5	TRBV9	CASSGPSGGGRETQYF	TGTGCCAGCAGCGGTCCTAGCGGGGGCGGGAGAGAGACCCAGTACTTC
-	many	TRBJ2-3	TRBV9	CASSHPGRGRRDTQYF	TGTGCCAGCAGCCATCCGGGGCGGGGTCGGCGTGATACGCAGTATTTT
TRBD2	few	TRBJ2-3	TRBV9	CASSGTREGDTQYF	TGTGCCAGCTCTGGGACTAGGGAAGGTGATACGCAGTATTTT
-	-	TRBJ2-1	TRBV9	CASSVGILNEQFF	TGTGCCAGCAGCGTAGGTATCCTCAATGAGCAGTTCTTC
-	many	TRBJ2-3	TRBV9	CASSPPGGTDTQYF	TGTGCCAGCAGCCCCCCCGGGGGCACAGATACGCAGTATTTT
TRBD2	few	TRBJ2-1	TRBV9	CASSAGTSDLNEQFF	TGTGCCAGCAGCGCCGGGACTAGCGACCTCAATGAGCAGTTCTTC
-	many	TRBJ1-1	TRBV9	CASSVEGVGNTEAFF	TGTGCCAGCAGCGTAGAAGGGGTAGGGAACACTGAAGCTTTCTTT
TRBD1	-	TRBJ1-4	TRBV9	CASSPGGLSEKLFF	TGTGCCAGCAGCCCAGGGGGCTTAAGTGAAAAACTGTTTTTT
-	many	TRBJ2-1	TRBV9	CASSVEAGSSYNEQFF	TGTGCCAGCAGCGTAGAGGCGGGGAGCTCCTACAATGAGCAGTTCTTC
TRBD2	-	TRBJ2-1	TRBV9	CASSVEAGGPLDEQFF	TGTGCCAGCAGCGTTGAAGCGGGAGGGCCTCTCGATGAGCAGTTCTTC
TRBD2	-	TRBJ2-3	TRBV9	CASSAGLAGTDTQYF	TGTGCCAGCAGCGCAGGACTAGCGGGCACAGATACGCAGTATTTT